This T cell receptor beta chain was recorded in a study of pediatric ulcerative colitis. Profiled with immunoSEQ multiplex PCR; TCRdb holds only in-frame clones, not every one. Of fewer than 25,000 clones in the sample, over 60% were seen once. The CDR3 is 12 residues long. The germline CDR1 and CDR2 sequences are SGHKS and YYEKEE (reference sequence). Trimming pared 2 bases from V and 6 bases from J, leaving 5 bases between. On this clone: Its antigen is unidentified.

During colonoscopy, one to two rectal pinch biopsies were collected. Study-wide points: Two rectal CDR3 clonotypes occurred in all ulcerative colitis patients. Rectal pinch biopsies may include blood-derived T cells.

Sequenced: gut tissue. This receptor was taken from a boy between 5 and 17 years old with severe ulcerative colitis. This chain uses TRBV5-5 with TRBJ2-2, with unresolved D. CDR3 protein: CASSFRSGELFF. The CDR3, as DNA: TGTGCCAGCAGCTTCAGATCCGGGGAGCTGTTTTTT.